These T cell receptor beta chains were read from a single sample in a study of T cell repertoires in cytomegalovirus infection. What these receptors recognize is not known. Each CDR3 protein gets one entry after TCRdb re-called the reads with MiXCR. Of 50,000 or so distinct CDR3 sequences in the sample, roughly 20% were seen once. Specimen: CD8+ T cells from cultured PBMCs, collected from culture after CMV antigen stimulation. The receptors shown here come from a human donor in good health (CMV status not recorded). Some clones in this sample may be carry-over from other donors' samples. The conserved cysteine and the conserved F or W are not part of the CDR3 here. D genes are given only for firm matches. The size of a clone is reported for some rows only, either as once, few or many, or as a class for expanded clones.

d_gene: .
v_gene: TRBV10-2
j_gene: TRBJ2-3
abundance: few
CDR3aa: ASGGLRSTDTQY

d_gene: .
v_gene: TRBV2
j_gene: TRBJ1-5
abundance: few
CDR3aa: ASSDGPPRYQPQH

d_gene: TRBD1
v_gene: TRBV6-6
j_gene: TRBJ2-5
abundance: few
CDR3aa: ASSAGTGWGETQY

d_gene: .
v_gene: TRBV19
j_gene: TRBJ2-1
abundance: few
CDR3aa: ASQTGVNSYNEQF

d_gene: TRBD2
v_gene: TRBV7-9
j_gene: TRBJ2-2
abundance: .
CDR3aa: ASSSTSGGSDTGELF

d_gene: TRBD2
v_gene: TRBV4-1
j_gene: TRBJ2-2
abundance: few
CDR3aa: ASSHRLAGGTGELF

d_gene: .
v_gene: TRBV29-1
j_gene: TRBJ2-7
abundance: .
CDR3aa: SATRDNYEQY

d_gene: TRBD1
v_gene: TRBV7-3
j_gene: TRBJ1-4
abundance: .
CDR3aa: ASSATGGGGEKLF

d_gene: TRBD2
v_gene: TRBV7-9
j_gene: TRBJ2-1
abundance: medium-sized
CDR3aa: ASSSSMGLAGGLYNEQF

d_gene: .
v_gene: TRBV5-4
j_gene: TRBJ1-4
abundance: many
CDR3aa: ASAPWGEKLF

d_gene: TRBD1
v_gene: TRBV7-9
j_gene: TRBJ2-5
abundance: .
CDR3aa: ASSQGDGTQY

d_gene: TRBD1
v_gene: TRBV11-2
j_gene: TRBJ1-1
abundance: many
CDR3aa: ASRTGGEWRSMNTEAF

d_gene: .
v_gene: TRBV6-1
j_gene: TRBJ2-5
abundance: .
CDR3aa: ASSERQGPKRETQY

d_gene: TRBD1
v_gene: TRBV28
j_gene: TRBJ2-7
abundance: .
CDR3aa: ASSFKGAAYEQY

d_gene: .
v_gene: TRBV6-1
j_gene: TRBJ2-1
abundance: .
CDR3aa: ASSGLNEQF

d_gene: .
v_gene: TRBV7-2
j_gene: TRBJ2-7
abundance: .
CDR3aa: ASSLTNPSYEQY

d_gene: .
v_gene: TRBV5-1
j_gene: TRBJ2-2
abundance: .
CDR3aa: ASSRTEGFRGSGGELF

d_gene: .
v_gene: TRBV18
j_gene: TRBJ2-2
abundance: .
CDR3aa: ASSPGSTGELF

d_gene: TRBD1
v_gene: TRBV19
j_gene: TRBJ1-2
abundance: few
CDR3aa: ASSKNTGDYGYT

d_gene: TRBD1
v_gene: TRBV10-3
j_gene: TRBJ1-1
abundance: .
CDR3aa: ATKGAGGTEAF

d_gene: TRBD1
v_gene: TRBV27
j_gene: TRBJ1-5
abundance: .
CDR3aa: ASSLSDRGPNQPQH

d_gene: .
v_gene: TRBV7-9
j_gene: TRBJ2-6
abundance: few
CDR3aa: ASSRRDSGANVLT

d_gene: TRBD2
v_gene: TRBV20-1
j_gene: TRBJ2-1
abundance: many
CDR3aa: SARSGLAGYEQF

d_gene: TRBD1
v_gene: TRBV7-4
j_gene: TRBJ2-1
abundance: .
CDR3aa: ASSNTDREGDEQF

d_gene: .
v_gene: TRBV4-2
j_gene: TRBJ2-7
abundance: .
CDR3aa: ASSHPQGYEQY

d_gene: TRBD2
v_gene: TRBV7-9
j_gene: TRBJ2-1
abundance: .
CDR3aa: ASSGSGWSNEQF

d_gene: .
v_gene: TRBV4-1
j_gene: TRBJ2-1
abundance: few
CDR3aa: ASSQGGLIEQF

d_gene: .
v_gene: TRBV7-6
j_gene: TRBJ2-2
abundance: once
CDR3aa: ASSGERAEKNTGELF

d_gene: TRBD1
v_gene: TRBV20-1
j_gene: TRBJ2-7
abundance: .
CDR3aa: RGYSDRVCEQY

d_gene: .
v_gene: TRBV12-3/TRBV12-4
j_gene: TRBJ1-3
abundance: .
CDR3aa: ASCGTPRGPTIY

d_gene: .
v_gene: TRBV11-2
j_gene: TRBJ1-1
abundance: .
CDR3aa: ASSRAGGRTEAF

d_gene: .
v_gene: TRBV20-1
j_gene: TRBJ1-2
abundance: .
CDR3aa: SARDDRFLYGYT

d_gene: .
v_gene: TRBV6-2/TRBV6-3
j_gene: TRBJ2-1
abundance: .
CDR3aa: ASSYIGVRDEQF

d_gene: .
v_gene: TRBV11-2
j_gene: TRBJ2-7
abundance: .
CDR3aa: ASSLGGFSYEQY

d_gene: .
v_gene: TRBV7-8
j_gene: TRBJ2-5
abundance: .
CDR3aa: ASSQRREQNRQETQY

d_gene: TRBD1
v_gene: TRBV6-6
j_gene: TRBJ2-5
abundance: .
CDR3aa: ASSSDRAPQETQY

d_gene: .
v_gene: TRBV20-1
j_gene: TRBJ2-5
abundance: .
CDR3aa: SARPLSGTPGTQY

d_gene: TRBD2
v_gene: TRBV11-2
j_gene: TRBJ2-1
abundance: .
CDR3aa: ASSSGLASYNEQF

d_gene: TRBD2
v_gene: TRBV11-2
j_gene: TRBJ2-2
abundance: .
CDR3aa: ASSLNPGGAGELF

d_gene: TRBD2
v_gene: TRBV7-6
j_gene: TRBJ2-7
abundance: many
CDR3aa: ASSASTSGSSYEQY

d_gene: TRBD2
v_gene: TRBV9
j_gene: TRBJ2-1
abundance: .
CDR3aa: ASSVDPGGPKEQF

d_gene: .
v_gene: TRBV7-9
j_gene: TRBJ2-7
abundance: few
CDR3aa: ASSLSAGEFSYEQY

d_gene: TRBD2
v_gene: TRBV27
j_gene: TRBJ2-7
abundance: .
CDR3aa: ASSLGAGEFYEQY

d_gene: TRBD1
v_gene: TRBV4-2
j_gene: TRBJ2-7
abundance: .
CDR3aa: ASSQGQGTYEQY

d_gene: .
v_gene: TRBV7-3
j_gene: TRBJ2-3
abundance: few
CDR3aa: ASSSDLSDTQY

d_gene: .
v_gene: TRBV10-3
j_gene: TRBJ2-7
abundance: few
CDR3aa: AIRQGPYEQY